This is a list of T cell receptor beta chains from one sample in a study of CXCR3-negative and CXCR3-positive naive CD8 T cells. No DNA is given; TCRdb re-called the 5' RACE reads and lists each CDR3 protein once. The sample table includes roughly 55,000 distinct CDR3 sequences. The sequenced material came from naive CXCR3+ CD8+ T cells from blood. The receptor set was obtained from a human donor in good health. Some clones in this sample may be carry-over from other donors' samples. Each CDR3 is given with its conserved first and last residue.

V	J	CDR3
TRBV14	TRBJ2-7	CASSQDGEQYF
TRBV2	TRBJ1-4	CASSDTPTGPRAEKLFF
TRBV6-2/TRBV6-3	TRBJ2-1	CASSSLTMANEQFF
TRBV7-9	TRBJ1-2	CASSSGSPSYTF
TRBV11-2	TRBJ2-3	CASSSTSGGADVDTQYF
TRBV7-8	TRBJ1-4	CASSLQVSGTEKLFF
TRBV27	TRBJ2-1	CASSPGSSYNEQFF
TRBV14	TRBJ1-1	CASSQILGQGRGNTEAFF
TRBV18	TRBJ1-1	CASFTLGATEAFF
TRBV18	TRBJ2-1	CASSPPERGVEQFF
TRBV7-9	TRBJ2-5	CASSTGVNPKETQYF
TRBV5-6	TRBJ2-1	CASSLRELSYNEQFF
TRBV6-2/TRBV6-3	TRBJ2-7	CASTWPGLAVSEQYF
TRBV14	TRBJ2-1	CASSQRVSGGHDEQFF
TRBV20-1	TRBJ2-1	CSAREWDTNEQFF
TRBV6-5	TRBJ2-2	CASSSSLVNTGELFF
TRBV12-3/TRBV12-4	TRBJ2-7	CASSLAWGYEQYF
TRBV6-5	TRBJ2-6	CASSSIPGANVLTF
TRBV7-8	TRBJ2-7	CASSLEPGQHYEQYF
TRBV7-2	TRBJ2-1	CASSPSLGGGPYNEQFF
TRBV12-3/TRBV12-4	TRBJ1-2	CASSLLGQGANYGYTF
TRBV3-1	TRBJ1-4	CASSPRGGVHEKLFF
TRBV5-1	TRBJ2-1	CASSLVTGTDNNEQFF
TRBV12-3/TRBV12-4	TRBJ2-7	CASSPNYEQYF
TRBV6-2/TRBV6-3	TRBJ2-7	CATGSGGVGEQYF
TRBV29-1	TRBJ2-1	CSARTGDFEQFF
TRBV4-2	TRBJ2-2	CASSQAGQGAGELFF
TRBV20-1	TRBJ2-7	CSARGGSYEQYF
TRBV7-9	TRBJ1-6	CASSLVPGSYNSPLHF
TRBV4-1	TRBJ1-5	CASSQVADNQPQHF
TRBV6-5	TRBJ1-1	CASRARVGVSTEAFF
TRBV20-1	TRBJ2-7	CSARSGGSYEQYF
TRBV4-2	TRBJ1-1	CASSQDMEFRKKNEAFF
TRBV14	TRBJ2-1	CASSQPSPGGLAGEISYNEQFF
TRBV18	TRBJ1-2	CASSPPVSHYGYTF
TRBV3-1	TRBJ2-7	CASSLGLTYEQYF
TRBV14	TRBJ2-1	CASSQDRSLRRGEQFF
TRBV13	TRBJ2-1	CASSSDGTEYNEQFF
TRBV28	TRBJ1-1	CASGLDTGTSLNTEAFF
TRBV11-3	TRBJ2-5	CASSSRMAKETQYF
TRBV7-9	TRBJ2-7	CASSLWTGDEQYF
TRBV7-9	TRBJ2-5	CASSLEVDHGGETQYF
TRBV27	TRBJ1-5	CASSFTAGDNQPQHF
TRBV4-3	TRBJ1-1	CASSQDGMNTEAFF
TRBV20-1	TRBJ2-5	CSARQWGGQETQYF
TRBV27	TRBJ1-2	CASSLGRNYGYTF
TRBV23-1	TRBJ2-7	CASTPSDSTYEQYF
TRBV10-1	TRBJ2-1	CASSEGGQGYYNEQFF
TRBV19	TRBJ2-2	CASSIGPGELFF
TRBV10-1	TRBJ1-2	CASSADRESCYGYTF